This passage covers 25 T cell receptor beta chains from one sample sequenced in a study of blood T cell repertoires in COVID-19. Profiling relied on immunoSEQ multiplex PCR, and the TCRdb table lists in-frame clones only, not all of them. The table has approximately 170,000 clones, over 75% seen once; the top ten hold 6.9%. The sample comprised peripheral blood. The source of these receptors is a man at least 80 years old with COVID-19, enrolled during active disease.

The rearrangement joins TRBV20-1 to TRBJ2-5; 8 nucleotides agree with TRBD1. The V segment lost 3 bases and the J segment 9 bases; nucleotides outside the gene matches: 12. Germline-derived CDR1 and CDR2 are DFQATT and SNEGSKA (reference sequence). The CDR3 covers 14 residues. The chain's CDR3 is CSASTGQATEAQYF. For the CDR3, the DNA is TGCAGTGCTAGTACGGGACAGGCCACCGAGGCCCAGTACTTC.

This clone was found a few times. The chain has TRBV5-1 and TRBJ2-2; 13 bases map to TRBD2. The V gene end was trimmed by 4 bases and the J gene end by 5 bases; junction bases not matched to a gene: 2. Germline V gives CDR1 SGHRS, CDR2 YFSETQ. The CDR3 covers 15 residues. CDR3 DNA sequence: TGCGCCAGCAGCGGGGGACTAGCGGGGACCGGGGAGCTGTTTTTT. Its translation: CASSGGLAGTGELFF.

The rearrangement joins TRBV2 to TRBJ1-5; D perhaps matches TRBD1 (5 bases). Trimming took off 2 bases at V and 6 bases at J, with 11 bases between the two ends. The CDR3 totals 14 residues. Per the germline V gene, CDR1 is SNHLY and CDR2 is FYNNEI. Here the CDR3 DNA reads TGTGCCAGCAGTGAAATGGGCAGGGCTCAGCCCCAGCATTTT. Its translation: CASSEMGRAQPQHF.

This clone was counted once. The rearrangement joins TRBV9 to TRBJ2-2, with TRBD1 matching over 9 bases. Unmatched junction bases numbered 8, after V lost 0 bases and J lost 8 bases. Looked up from germline, CDR1 is SGDLS and CDR2 is YYNGEE. This CDR3 contains 16 residues. In nucleotides, the CDR3 is TGTGCCAGCAGCGTAGTATCGGGGACAGGGAATGGGGAGCTGTTTTTT. It translates to CASSVVSGTGNGELFF.

This rearrangement joins TRBV7-9 to TRBJ1-4; 11 bases are a match to TRBD1. This CDR3 is built from 14 residues. V shed 5 bases, J shed 6 bases, and the junction held 2 bases outside the gene matches. The germline gives CDR1 SEHNR, CDR2 FQNEAQ (reference sequence). The CDR3 loop is CASSLGQGDEKLFF. The CDR3 DNA reads as TGTGCCAGCAGCCTGGGACAGGGGGATGAAAAACTGTTTTTT.

This clone occurred once. The chain joins TRBV9 to TRBJ2-7; D gene unclear. Germline-derived CDR1 and CDR2 are SGDLS and YYNGEE. The CDR3 runs 14 residues. The ends were cut back, 0 bases at V and 5 bases at J, with 12 bases in the middle. For the CDR3, the DNA is TGTGCCAGCAGCGTAGGCCTGCTGGCACACGAGCAGTACTTC. This sequence encodes CASSVGLLAHEQYF. Based on the CDR3 plus reference TRBV9 and TRBJ2-7, the full variable domain is DSGVTQTPKHLITATGQRVTLRCSPRSGDLSVYWYQQSLDQGLQFLIQYYNGEERAKGNILERFSAQQFPDLHSELNLSSLELGDSALYFCASSVGLLAHEQYFGPGTRLTVT.

Here the CDR3 DNA reads TGTGCCACCAGCAGAGCCGGGATTAATTACAATGAGCAGTTCTTC. This codes for CATSRAGINYNEQFF. The gene calls are TRBV15 and TRBJ2-1; D perhaps matches TRBD2 (5 bases). The V and J ends lost 1 base and 4 bases respectively, with 11 bases between them. The V gene's germline CDR1 is LNHNV and CDR2 YYDKDF (reference sequence). There are 15 residues in the CDR3.

The chain employs TRBV19 and TRBJ1-1; 8 nucleotides align to TRBD1. The trim removed 5 bases at V and 1 base at J, leaving 6 bases unmatched. This CDR3 has 15 residues. Germline loops: CDR1 LNHDA, CDR2 SQIVND (reference sequence). CDR3 region: CASSPGDRPNTEAFF. CDR3 nucleotide sequence: TGTGCCAGTAGTCCGGGGGACAGGCCGAACACTGAAGCTTTCTTT. The full variable domain, completed using reference TRBV19 and TRBJ1-1, is DGGITQSPKYLFRKEGQNVTLSCEQNLNHDAMYWYRQDPGQGLRLIYYSQIVNDFQKGDIAEGYSVSREKKESFPLTVTSAQKNPTAFYLCASSPGDRPNTEAFFGQGTRLTVV.

This chain joins TRBV18 and TRBJ1-5; D remains ambiguous. CDR3 length: 13 amino acids. Germline V gives CDR1 KGHSH, CDR2 LQKENI. V was clipped by 6 bases and J by 0 bases, with 6 bases between them. CDR3 in amino acids: CASSGNSNQPQHF. The CDR3 region has the DNA TGTGCCAGCTCCGGGAATAGCAATCAGCCCCAGCATTTT.

Here the CDR3 reads CASSLGRRGSRNYGYTF. The CDR3 nucleotides are TGTGCCAGCAGCTTAGGGCGCCGGGGGTCCAGAAACTATGGCTACACCTTC. The J gene is TRBJ1-2, the V gene TRBV7-6; a weak D match, TRBD1 (5 bases). The CDR3 length is 17 residues. The germline V and J ends were trimmed by 1 base and 2 bases, with 17 bases remaining between them. The germline V gene encodes CDR1 SGHVS and CDR2 FNYEAQ.

This chain uses TRBV5-1 with TRBJ2-7, with 7 nucleotides matching TRBD2. Germline V gene data show CDR1 as SGHRS and CDR2 as YFSETQ. J lost 4 bases, V lost 5 bases, and 12 bases had no gene match. There are 15 residues in the CDR3. This chain's CDR3 is CASSLGAGRDYEQYF. The CDR3 nucleotides are TGCGCCAGCAGTCTGGGAGCGGGAAGGGATTACGAGCAGTACTTC.

This chain connects TRBV6-2 or TRBV6-3 to TRBJ2-5; 8 nucleotides line up with TRBD2. CDR1 and CDR2 from the germline V gene are MNHEY and SVGEGT. The ends lost 0 bases at V and 2 bases at J; junction bases unmatched: 5. CDR3 length: 16 amino acids. CDR3 in amino acids: CASSYSPGLGQETQYF. CDR3 in DNA: TGTGCCAGCAGTTACTCGCCGGGACTAGGACAAGAGACCCAGTACTTC.

The V gene is TRBV5-6, the J gene TRBJ1-5; D uncertain. Germline lookup yields CDR1 SGHDT and CDR2 YYEEEE. With 0 bases removed from V and 7 bases from J, the gap between germline ends came to 11 bases. CDR3 size: 14 residues. CDR3 residues: CASSLGGSGQPQHF. CDR3 bases: TGTGCCAGCAGCTTGGGAGGGTCAGGCCAGCCCCAGCATTTT.

There are a few counts of this clone. The gene calls are TRBV4-2 and TRBJ1-5, with 8 bases aligning to TRBD1. The germline V gene has CDR1 LGHNA and CDR2 YNFKEQ. V was pared by 2 bases and J by 5 bases, with 5 bases of the junction left unmatched. The length of the CDR3 is 15 residues. The CDR3 region is CASSQNAGGYQPQHF. The CDR3, as DNA: TGTGCCAGCAGCCAAAACGCAGGGGGCTATCAGCCCCAGCATTTT.

This chain links TRBV5-1 with TRBJ2-7; perhaps TRBD1 as D (6 bases). The CDR3 totals 12 residues. Deletions cut 2 bases from V and 6 bases from J, with 9 bases between. Germline lookup yields CDR1 SGHRS and CDR2 YFSETQ. The DNA for the CDR3 is TGCGCCAGCAGCTTACAGGGTATCGAGCAGTACTTC. It translates to CASSLQGIEQYF. Variable domain in full (rest from reference TRBV5-1 and TRBJ2-7): KAGVTQTPRYLIKTRGQQVTLSCSPISGHRSVSWYQQTPGQGLQFLFEYFSETQRNKGNFPGRFSGRQFSNSRSEMNVSTLELGDSALYLCASSLQGIEQYFGPGTRLTVT.

The chain joins TRBV7-2 to TRBJ1-2; D call uncertain. This CDR3 comprises 19 residues. CDR1 is SGHTA and CDR2 is FQGNSA in the germline V gene. Trimming cost V 1 base and J 0 bases, with 21 bases left between them. The CDR3 region has the DNA TGTGCCAGCAGCTTAGGGCGGCTGTCCAGCCCCACTACTAACTATGGCTACACCTTC. The encoded protein is CASSLGRLSSPTTNYGYTF. Based on the CDR3 plus reference TRBV7-2 and TRBJ1-2, the full variable domain is GAGVSQSPSNKVTEKGKDVELRCDPISGHTALYWYRQSLGQGLEFLIYFQGNSAPDKSGLPSDRFSAERTGGSVSTLTIQRTQQEDSAVYLCASSLGRLSSPTTNYGYTFGSGTRLTVV.

V usage is TRBV6-1 and J usage is TRBJ1-2; 8 bases line up with TRBD1. The trim removed 1 base at V and 4 bases at J, leaving 5 bases unmatched. Germline lookup yields CDR1 MNHNS and CDR2 SASEGT. This CDR3 is built from 15 residues. CDR3 sequence: CASSEVGRGLYGYTF. For the CDR3, the DNA is TGTGCCAGCAGTGAAGTGGGCAGGGGGCTCTATGGCTACACCTTC.

The V call is TRBV11-3, the J call TRBJ1-3; D possibly corresponds to TRBD1 (5 bases). Per germline, CDR1 SGHNT and CDR2 YENEEA. The CDR3 is 17 amino acids. Trimming removed 4 bases at V and 0 bases at J, with 16 bases between. The CDR3 DNA is TGTGCCAGCAGCTCTCGGAAGGGACTGATCTCTGGAAACACCATATATTTT. This codes for CASSSRKGLISGNTIYF.

V is TRBV24-1 and J is TRBJ1-6; D ambiguous. Germline values: CDR1 KGHDR, CDR2 SFDVKD. The CDR3 covers 14 residues. The ends were cut back, 8 bases at V and 0 bases at J, with 7 bases in the middle. CDR3 residues: CATTWSSYNSPLHF. CDR3 sequence (DNA): TGTGCCACCACATGGAGCTCCTATAATTCACCCCTCCACTTT.

CDR3 sequence: CASSQLGGSSYEQYF. For the CDR3, the DNA is TGCGCCAGCAGTCAATTAGGGGGCAGCTCCTACGAGCAGTACTTC. The V call is TRBV23-1, the J call TRBJ2-7; 7 nucleotides agree with TRBD1. TRBV23-1 is assigned to the ORF class and has an uncertain function. The CDR3 contains 15 residues. J gave up 0 bases and V 1 base, and 3 bases lay outside the gene matches.

The CDR3 DNA is TGTGCCAGCAGCGTGGGGACAGGCTATGGCTACACCTTC. Encoded protein: CASSVGTGYGYTF. This chain uses TRBV9 with TRBJ1-2, with 8 positions matching TRBD1. The CDR3 runs 13 residues. Germline loops: CDR1 SGDLS, CDR2 YYNGEE. Losses at the gene ends were 2 bases for V and 4 bases for J; bases not matched to a gene: 1.

This chain joins TRBV5-6 and TRBJ2-2, with D possibly being TRBD2 (5 bases). The germline gives CDR1 SGHDT, CDR2 YYEEEE. The CDR3 totals 15 residues. The V end lost 1 base, the J end lost 0 bases, and 7 bases lay between the germline ends. The CDR3 loop is CASSLPGSNTGELFF. In DNA, the CDR3 is TGTGCCAGCAGCTTGCCGGGGTCGAACACCGGGGAGCTGTTTTTT.

The CDR3 DNA reads as TGTGCCAGCAGGCCCAGGGGAAACTATGGCTACACCTTC. Translation: CASRPRGNYGYTF. V gene TRBV2 combines with J gene TRBJ1-2; D possibly corresponds to TRBD1 (6 bases). CDR3 length: 13 amino acids. V was cut by 6 bases and J by 2 bases, with 10 bases left in between. Germline V gene data show CDR1 as SNHLY and CDR2 as FYNNEI.

The rearrangement uses TRBV11-2 and TRBJ1-6; D is possibly TRBD1 (5 bases). The CDR3 loop spans 13 amino acids. The V end was cut by 4 bases, the J end by 9 bases, with 10 bases between. Germline V lookup: CDR1 SGHAT, CDR2 FQNNGV. CDR3 in DNA: TGTGCCAGCAGCTCCTACAGGCGTTCACCCCTCCACTTT. Amino acid sequence: CASSSYRRSPLHF.

The V gene is TRBV28, the J gene TRBJ1-1, with D uncertain. V was pared by 3 bases and J by 7 bases, with 15 bases between. Germline-derived CDR1 and CDR2 are MDHEN and SYDVKM. The length of the CDR3 is 14 residues. The DNA for the CDR3 is TGTGCCAGCAGTTTTGGCGGGATCGAGGTTGAAGCTTTCTTT. Residues: CASSFGGIEVEAFF.